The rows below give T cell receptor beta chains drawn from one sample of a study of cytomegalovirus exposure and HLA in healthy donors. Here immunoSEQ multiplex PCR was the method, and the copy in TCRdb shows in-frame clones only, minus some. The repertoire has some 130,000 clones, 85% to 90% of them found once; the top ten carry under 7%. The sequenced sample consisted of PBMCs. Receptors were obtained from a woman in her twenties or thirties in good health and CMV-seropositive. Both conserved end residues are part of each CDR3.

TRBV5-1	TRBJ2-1	CASSLLAGGGDEQFF
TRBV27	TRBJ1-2	CASSPTVTANYGYTF
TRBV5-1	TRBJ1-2	CASSLGAEKFYGYTF
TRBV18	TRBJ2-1	CASSPPGLPSGKNEQFF
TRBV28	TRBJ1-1	CASSSGLRAFF
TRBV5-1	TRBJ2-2	CASTPSSGQVGELFF
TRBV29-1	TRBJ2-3	CSVGAFGGYADTQYF
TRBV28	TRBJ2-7	CASSLRGRGPSYEQYF
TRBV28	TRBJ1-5	CASSLYPGRIQHF
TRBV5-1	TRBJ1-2	CASSSEGAGYGYTF